A single sample is the source of the 23 T cell receptor beta chains below, sequenced in a study of CD8 T cells in Susac syndrome. An amount of RNA that ranged from roughly 0.5 to 1 ug was reverse transcribed with random hexamers. Each CDR3 protein gets one entry after TCRdb re-called the immunoSEQ multiplex PCR reads with MiXCR. The sample records 150,000 to 200,000 distinct CDR3 sequences, just under 95% being singletons. Sequenced material: CD4+ T cells from PBMCs. Receptor source: a human donor in good health.

About this clonotype itself: The germline gene is not matched at one end of the junction; a read error may be the cause. The chain couples TRBV7-2 to TRBJ1-2; tentative D call: TRBD1 (6 bases). CDR1 SGHTA and CDR2 FQGNSA come from the germline V gene. This CDR3 spans 13 amino acids. The CDR3 is CASRLAGDYGYTF. The DNA of the CDR3 is TGTGCCAGCAGATTAGCAGGGGACTATGGCTACACCTTC.

This clonotype has just one count. V is TRBV4-2 and J is TRBJ2-3, with 9 positions matching TRBD2. The germline gives CDR1 LGHNA, CDR2 YNFKEQ. Losses at the gene ends were 4 bases for V and 4 bases for J; bases not matched to a gene: 12. This CDR3 region has 17 residues. CDR3 protein: CASSPRFGSGGSDTQYF. The CDR3 bases are TGTGCCAGCAGCCCAAGATTTGGTAGCGGGGGATCAGATACGCAGTATTTT.

The V gene is TRBV7-2, the J gene TRBJ1-2, with D maybe TRBD1 (5 bases). The V and J ends lost 5 bases and 7 bases respectively, with 14 bases between them. CDR3 length equals 13 residues. Germline values: CDR1 SGHTA, CDR2 FQGNSA. The CDR3 loop reads CASSPRQNSGYTF. In DNA form, the CDR3 reads TGTGCCAGCAGCCCCCGACAGAATAGTGGCTACACCTTC.

This clonotype was seen a few times. The V and J genes are TRBV7-3 and TRBJ2-2, with TRBD1 identical over 8 bases. The CDR3 is made up of 16 amino acids. V was clipped by 3 bases and J by 0 bases; unmatched bases: 3. Germline V gene lookup returns CDR1 SGHTA and CDR2 FQGTGA. The CDR3 region is CASSFGQGANTGELFF. Here the CDR3 DNA reads TGTGCCAGCAGCTTCGGACAGGGAGCGAACACCGGGGAGCTGTTTTTT.

This clonotype has just a few counts. The rearrangement uses TRBV19 and TRBJ2-6, with D unresolved. Trimming left V 3 bases short and J 4 bases short, with 16 bases between. Germline CDR1 is LNHDA and CDR2 is SQIVND (reference sequence). The CDR3 extends over 17 amino acids. The CDR3 sequence is CASSMDVHEAGANVLTF. The CDR3 DNA is TGTGCCAGTAGTATGGACGTCCACGAAGCCGGGGCCAACGTCCTGACTTTC. Full variable domain (rest looked up from reference TRBV19 and TRBJ2-6): DGGITQSPKYLFRKEGQNVTLSCEQNLNHDAMYWYRQDPGQGLRLIYYSQIVNDFQKGDIAEGYSVSREKKESFPLTVTSAQKNPTAFYLCASSMDVHEAGANVLTFGAGSRLTVL.

The chain couples TRBV5-3 to TRBJ2-7; no definite D call. TRBV5-3 is flagged as an ORF with uncertain function. The length of the CDR3 is 12 residues. Trimming pared 4 bases from V and 5 bases from J, leaving 10 bases between. CDR3 loop: CARSRFMDEQYF. DNA for the CDR3: TGTGCCAGAAGCCGCTTTATGGACGAGCAGTACTTC.

In its sample, this clonotype was seen a few times. V usage is TRBV4-2 and J usage is TRBJ2-5; 8 bases are shared with TRBD2. Losses at the gene ends were 4 bases for V and 5 bases for J; bases not matched to a gene: 6. From germline, CDR1 is LGHNA and CDR2 YNFKEQ. This CDR3 comprises 14 residues. DNA for the CDR3: TGTGCCAGCAGCCGGAGCGGGGGTGAGGAGACCCAGTACTTC. It yields the protein CASSRSGGEETQYF.

The chain has TRBV6-5 and TRBJ2-7; 8 bases line up with TRBD2. J gave up 3 bases and V 2 bases, and 15 bases lay outside the gene matches. CDR3 size: 18 residues. CDR1 and CDR2 from the germline V gene are MNHEY and SVGAGI. The CDR3 sequence is CASSYELKSGGKFYEQYF. The CDR3 DNA is TGTGCCAGCAGTTACGAATTGAAGAGCGGGGGTAAATTCTACGAGCAGTACTTC.

The rearrangement uses TRBV12-3 or TRBV12-4 and TRBJ2-7; the match to TRBD1 covers 9 bases. The CDR3 extends over 11 amino acids. Trimming at V came to 9 bases and at J to 7 bases, leaving 4 bases not matched to a gene. CDR3 nucleotide sequence: TGTGCCAGTAGACAGGGGGGAGAGCAGTACTTC. It yields the protein CASRQGGEQYF.

V and J are TRBV18 and TRBJ2-5; 7 positions match TRBD1. Germline V gives CDR1 KGHSH, CDR2 LQKENI. This CDR3 is 16 amino acids long. The ends lost 6 bases at V and 2 bases at J; junction bases unmatched: 12. The CDR3 sequence is CASSPAGGTVQETQYF. CDR3 nucleotide sequence: TGTGCCAGCTCTCCAGCCGGTGGGACAGTACAAGAGACCCAGTACTTC.

This clonotype was picked up a small number of times. The chain employs TRBV5-1 and TRBJ1-1; D not certain. The CDR3 sequence is 14 residues long. Germline CDR1 SGHRS, CDR2 YFSETQ. V shed 1 base and J shed 5 bases, with 12 bases lying between them. CDR3 DNA: TGCGCCAGCAGCTTGATGGGTTACGGGACTGAAGCTTTCTTT. Its protein is CASSLMGYGTEAFF.

This chain joins TRBV7-2 and TRBJ1-1; no clear D. This CDR3 is built from 16 residues. Looked up from germline, CDR1 is SGHTA and CDR2 is FQGNSA. Trimming stripped 0 bases from V and 0 bases from J, with 11 bases between. CDR3 residues: CASSLAVSQVNTEAFF. The CDR3 bases are TGTGCCAGCAGCTTAGCGGTAAGCCAAGTGAACACTGAAGCTTTCTTT.

The V and J genes are TRBV13 and TRBJ1-2, with D possibly matching TRBD1 (5 bases). Trimming took off 5 bases at V and 3 bases at J, with 16 bases between the two ends. The V gene's germline CDR1 is PRHDT and CDR2 FYEKMQ (reference sequence). The CDR3 extends over 15 amino acids. CDR3: CASSPHGGRDYGYTF. The DNA of the CDR3 is TGTGCCAGCAGCCCACACGGGGGGAGGGACTATGGCTACACCTTC.

The chain carries TRBV6-1 and TRBJ1-2; 7 nucleotides align to TRBD1. Germline V gene lookup returns CDR1 MNHNS and CDR2 SASEGT. Unmatched junction bases numbered 8, after V lost 0 bases and J lost 4 bases. The CDR3 length is 16 residues. CDR3 DNA: TGTGCCAGCAGTGAAGCCTGGGACAGCTTCTTCTATGGCTACACCTTC. Encoded protein: CASSEAWDSFFYGYTF.

This chain links TRBV19 with TRBJ2-1, with 10 bases identical to TRBD2. Unmatched junction bases numbered 0, after V lost 4 bases and J lost 9 bases. The germline V gene has CDR1 LNHDA and CDR2 SQIVND (reference sequence). The CDR3 contains 12 residues. In DNA, the CDR3 is TGTGCCAGTAGTACTAGCGGGGGTGAGCAGTTCTTC. Translating gives CASSTSGGEQFF.

The chain recombines TRBV20-1 with TRBJ2-7, with 12 bases aligning to TRBD1. With V trimmed by 6 bases and J by 5 bases, 8 bases remained unmatched. Germline loops: CDR1 DFQATT, CDR2 SNEGSKA (reference sequence). The CDR3 loop spans 14 amino acids. The CDR3 DNA follows: TGCAGTGCAACCGGGACAGGGGGCTTCGACGAGCAGTACTTC. Protein product: CSATGTGGFDEQYF.

The gene calls are TRBV2 and TRBJ1-1; D call uncertain. The V gene lost 4 bases and the J gene lost 2 bases, with 11 bases spanning the gap. The CDR3 contains 14 residues. Germline lookup yields CDR1 SNHLY and CDR2 FYNNEI. CDR3 in DNA: TGTGCCAGCAGTGCCAGGCAGGCCAACACTGAAGCTTTCTTT. Protein: CASSARQANTEAFF.

The rearrangement uses TRBV2 and TRBJ1-4; D gene uncertain. CDR1 is SNHLY, CDR2 FYNNEI, per germline. The ends were cut back, 8 bases at V and 7 bases at J, with 11 bases in the middle. The CDR3 sequence is 12 residues long. Here the CDR3 DNA reads TGTGCCAGCGGACCGGTGGGTGAAAAACTGTTTTTT. Its translation: CASGPVGEKLFF.

The CDR3 DNA reads as TGTGCCAGCAGCCGGGGGGTGGGGCAGGGGCTGTATGGCTACACCTTC. It encodes CASSRGVGQGLYGYTF. The rearrangement uses TRBV12-3 or TRBV12-4 and TRBJ1-2, with TRBD1 as a possible D gene (6 bases). There are 16 residues in the CDR3. The ends were cut back, 6 bases at V and 5 bases at J, with 22 bases in the middle.

The chain is built from TRBV19 and TRBJ1-1; possibly TRBD1 for D (5 bases). The CDR3 is 16 amino acids. From germline, CDR1 is LNHDA and CDR2 SQIVND (reference sequence). V dropped 1 base and J dropped 4 bases, with 16 bases sitting between them. The CDR3 is CASSIAGGLGVTEAFF. The CDR3, as DNA: TGTGCCAGTAGTATAGCGGGCGGCTTAGGGGTCACTGAAGCTTTCTTT.

CDR3 DNA: TGTGCCAGCAGTGAAACAACCTATGGCTACACCTTC. Residues: CASSETTYGYTF. The chain links TRBV2 to TRBJ1-2; no firm D call. Germline-derived CDR1 and CDR2 are SNHLY and FYNNEI. The CDR3 length is 12 residues. V lost 2 bases, J lost 4 bases, and 5 bases lay in between.

This chain links TRBV12-3 or TRBV12-4 with TRBJ2-2, with D tentatively TRBD1 (6 bases). The CDR3 has 15 amino acids. With 4 bases removed from V and 4 bases from J, the gap between germline ends came to 13 bases. Here the CDR3 reads CASSSPSRGTGELFF. The CDR3 region has the DNA TGTGCCAGCAGTTCCCCGAGCAGGGGCACCGGGGAGCTGTTTTTT.

CDR3 loop: CSVEGNGNTEAFF. In DNA form, the CDR3 reads TGCAGCGTTGAAGGGAACGGGAACACTGAAGCTTTCTTT. The chain couples TRBV29-1 to TRBJ1-1, with D unclear. Trimming removed 1 base at V and 1 base at J, with 7 bases between. This CDR3 region has 13 residues. The germline V gene has CDR1 SQVTM and CDR2 ANQGSEA. Together with reference TRBV29-1 and TRBJ1-1, the CDR3 gives the full variable domain: SAVISQKPSRDICQRGTSLTIQCQVDSQVTMMFWYRQQPGQSLTLIATANQGSEATYESGFVIDKFPISRPNLTFSTLTVSNMSPEDSSIYLCSVEGNGNTEAFFGQGTRLTVV.